This T cell receptor beta chain was obtained from a study of T-cell memory formation after mild COVID-19. Findings of the study overall: Researchers report contracting CD4+ clones mostly in CM and EM, with CD8+ clones in EMRA. Second-wave clones that peaked on day 37 lacked confirmed SARS-CoV-2 specificity. A second wave expanding day 15 to 37 was CD4+-biased; contracting clones were balanced.

A remark on this clonotype: Its antigen is not identified.

5'RACE with constant-segment primers built TCRalpha and TCRbeta cDNA libraries with UMIs. TCRdb recomputed calls from the 5' RACE reads with MiXCR, one row per CDR3 protein. The sample lists some 450,000 distinct CDR3 sequences; around 19% were seen once. This receptor was taken from an adult woman who had mild COVID-19 (a few samples of this study predate the infection). Cell type and time point are not known. The sequencing sample was made of PBMCs or a T cell subset sorted from them (not recorded which).

CDR3 DNA sequence: TGCGCCAGCAGCCCAAGGGGTTTGGGTCAGCCCCAGCATTTT. Translation gives CASSPRGLGQPQHF. The chain uses TRBV4-1 and TRBJ1-5, with D possibly TRBD1 on 5 matching bases. Trimming shortened V by 4 bases and J by 6 bases, and 13 bases separated the two germline ends. Germline loops: CDR1 MGHRA, CDR2 YSYEKL. The CDR3 has 14 amino acids.